What follows is one TCR beta chain and its context. This sample is drawn from a study of type 1 regulatory T cells. Study information: This in vitro CD4 product, T-allo10, is enriched for Tr1 cells and alloantigen-specific.

The CDR3 runs to 14 residues. J was trimmed by 3 bases and V by 4 bases; bases with no gene match: 4. Germline CDR1 and CDR2: DFQATT and SNEGSKA (reference sequence). TCRdb reanalysed the reads using MiXCR and keeps one entry per CDR3 protein. The data contain some 89,000 distinct CDR3 sequences, about a third of them seen just once; the ten biggest clones take up less than 2.5%. The sequence derives from a human donor in good health. The rearrangement joins TRBV20-1 to TRBJ2-5; TRBD2 matches 11 bases. The sequenced material came from CD4+ T cells, either the whole sample or a sorted fraction (not recorded which). CDR3 in amino acids: CSAITSGGEETQYF. CDR3 nucleotides: TGCAGTGCTATTACTAGCGGGGGCGAAGAGACCCAGTACTTC.